This T cell receptor beta chain was sequenced in a study of cytomegalovirus exposure and HLA in healthy donors. Vbeta (60) and Jbeta (13) primers were used in the PCR. The table came from immunoSEQ multiplex PCR; TCRdb's copy has only in-frame clones and leaves some out. The repertoire consists of 130,000 to 150,000 clones, with around four fifths occurring once and the leading ten covering more than 3%. CDR1 LNHDA and CDR2 SQIVND come from the germline V gene (reference sequence). The trim removed 3 bases at V and 5 bases at J, leaving 9 bases unmatched. This CDR3 is built from 16 residues. The sequencing input was PBMCs. This TCR came from a male donor in good health and CMV-seronegative. The chain has TRBV19 and TRBJ2-1; 8 nucleotides agree with TRBD1. CDR3 bases: TGTGCCAGTAGTATCCATAGGGAGACAGGGGACAATGAGCAGTTCTTC. Residues: CASSIHRETGDNEQFF.